Listed below are T cell receptor beta chains from one sample, sequenced in a study of esophageal squamous cell carcinoma under preoperative chemotherapy. TCRdb used MiXCR to reprocess the PCR reads, holding one entry per CDR3 protein. The table lists roughly 12,000 distinct CDR3 sequences, roughly half of them singletons. The sample was acquired from a patient given preoperative chemotherapy. The receptors derive from a human donor with esophageal squamous cell carcinoma. The donor label of this sample is uncertain. The CDR3 runs from the conserved cysteine through the conserved F or W. The order of the fields is D gene, J gene, clone size, V gene, CDR3 DNA, CDR3 protein. The D gene is left open where the match is weak. The size field is filled for only some rows; it gives once, few, many or a size class.

d_gene: -; j_gene: TRBJ2-1; abundance: -; v_gene: TRBV12-3/TRBV12-4; CDR3nt: TGTGCCAGGGGTTTGGGGGAGAATGAGCAGTTCTTC; CDR3aa: CARGLGENEQFF
d_gene: -; j_gene: TRBJ2-1; abundance: -; v_gene: TRBV6-1; CDR3nt: TGTGCCGGCGGGTCAGGGAAGGGGGGCACAGATACCCAGTATTTC; CDR3aa: CAGGSGKGGTDTQYF
d_gene: TRBD1; j_gene: TRBJ2-1; abundance: -; v_gene: TRBV6-1; CDR3nt: TGTGCCAGCAACTTCAGGACGGGACAGGCTAGGAATGAGCAGTTCTTC; CDR3aa: CASNFRTGQARNEQFF
d_gene: -; j_gene: TRBJ2-7; abundance: -; v_gene: TRBV27; CDR3nt: TGTGCCAGCAGTACGAATGACCCCGGCACCCGCAGAACCCACTCCTACGAGCAGTACTTC; CDR3aa: CASSTNDPGTRRTHSYEQYF
d_gene: -; j_gene: TRBJ2-1; abundance: once; v_gene: TRBV7-2; CDR3nt: TGTGCCAGCAGCTTAGGGGGGGCTTCGGGTGAGCAGTTCTTC; CDR3aa: CASSLGGASGEQFF
d_gene: TRBD1; j_gene: TRBJ2-6; abundance: medium-sized; v_gene: TRBV6-6; CDR3nt: TGTGCCAGCACCTGGGACAGGGACTATGCTGGGGCCAACGTCCTGACTTTC; CDR3aa: CASTWDRDYAGANVLTF
d_gene: -; j_gene: TRBJ2-1; abundance: -; v_gene: TRBV6-1; CDR3nt: TGTGCCAGCACCCCCAGGCATAGGAACAGAATAGATGAGCAGTTCTTC; CDR3aa: CASTPRHRNRIDEQFF
d_gene: -; j_gene: TRBJ1-1; abundance: -; v_gene: TRBV5-1; CDR3nt: TGCGCCAGCAGCTTGAGGAACCTACAAGGAGAAGCTTTCTTT; CDR3aa: CASSLRNLQGEAFF
d_gene: -; j_gene: TRBJ2-7; abundance: many; v_gene: TRBV6-2/TRBV6-3; CDR3nt: TGTGCCAGCAGTTTGTTCCACGAGCAGTACTTC; CDR3aa: CASSLFHEQYF
d_gene: -; j_gene: TRBJ1-5; abundance: -; v_gene: TRBV6-1; CDR3nt: TGTGCCAGCAGTACCCACGGCAAGGGCTCTGATCAGCCCCAGCATTTT; CDR3aa: CASSTHGKGSDQPQHF
d_gene: -; j_gene: TRBJ2-3; abundance: many; v_gene: TRBV7-8; CDR3nt: TGTGCCAGCAGCTTAGGACGGACAGATACGCAGTATTTT; CDR3aa: CASSLGRTDTQYF
d_gene: TRBD1; j_gene: TRBJ2-7; abundance: many; v_gene: TRBV7-2; CDR3nt: TGTGCCAGCAGCTTAGTCGTTGGACAGGGGGCCTACGAGCAGTACTTC; CDR3aa: CASSLVVGQGAYEQYF
d_gene: TRBD2; j_gene: TRBJ2-1; abundance: -; v_gene: TRBV6-1; CDR3nt: TGTGCCAGCAGGCCTAGCGGGAGAGTGAGCAATGCGCAGTTCTTT; CDR3aa: CASRPSGRVSNAQFF
d_gene: TRBD2; j_gene: TRBJ2-3; abundance: -; v_gene: TRBV6-1; CDR3nt: TGTGCCAGCAGGGGGCTAGCGGGGCTGGCGGATACGCAGTATTTT; CDR3aa: CASRGLAGLADTQYF
d_gene: -; j_gene: TRBJ2-7; abundance: -; v_gene: TRBV6-1; CDR3nt: TGTGCCAGGGGTCGAGGGGGGCGTGACGAAGATACGCAGTACTTC; CDR3aa: CARGRGGRDEDTQYF
d_gene: -; j_gene: TRBJ1-1; abundance: -; v_gene: TRBV6-5; CDR3nt: TGTGCCAGCAGTTACCTGGGTCGGGCTTTCTTT; CDR3aa: CASSYLGRAFF
d_gene: -; j_gene: TRBJ2-6; abundance: -; v_gene: TRBV7-2; CDR3nt: TGTGCCAGCACCCCCCAGGGCGAGGGGGCTGGGGCCAACGTCCTGACTTTC; CDR3aa: CASTPQGEGAGANVLTF
d_gene: TRBD1; j_gene: TRBJ2-1; abundance: -; v_gene: TRBV6-2/TRBV6-3; CDR3nt: TGTGCCATCTGGACAGGGACCTCCTACAATGAGCAGTTCTTC; CDR3aa: CAIWTGTSYNEQFF
d_gene: TRBD1; j_gene: TRBJ2-2; abundance: many; v_gene: TRBV6-1; CDR3nt: TGTGCCAGCAGTGGGGACAGGGACACCGGGGAGCTGTTTTTT; CDR3aa: CASSGDRDTGELFF
d_gene: TRBD1; j_gene: TRBJ2-7; abundance: -; v_gene: TRBV6-1; CDR3nt: TGTGCCAGCAGCCCCCTCGACAGGGGCGAGCAGTACTTC; CDR3aa: CASSPLDRGEQYF
d_gene: TRBD2; j_gene: TRBJ2-3; abundance: -; v_gene: TRBV7-2; CDR3nt: TGTGCCAGCAGCTCCTTAGCGGGAGGGCCAGGCACAGATACGCAGTATTTT; CDR3aa: CASSSLAGGPGTDTQYF
d_gene: TRBD2; j_gene: TRBJ2-7; abundance: large; v_gene: TRBV6-1; CDR3nt: TGTGCCAGCACGAGAGCGGGATCTTGGTACAATGAGCAGTACTTC; CDR3aa: CASTRAGSWYNEQYF
d_gene: -; j_gene: TRBJ2-1; abundance: -; v_gene: TRBV27; CDR3nt: TGTGCCAGCAGTTTAGGCACGGCTAACCGAGTAAACAATGAGCAGTTCTTC; CDR3aa: CASSLGTANRVNNEQFF
d_gene: TRBD2; j_gene: TRBJ2-3; abundance: -; v_gene: TRBV6-1; CDR3nt: TGTGCGGGCAGTGAGGCGGGAGGCACAGATACGCAGTACTTT; CDR3aa: CAGSEAGGTDTQYF
d_gene: TRBD2; j_gene: TRBJ2-3; abundance: -; v_gene: TRBV6-1; CDR3nt: TGTGCCAGCAGTGAATCGGGGGGGAGCGCCAAAGATACGCAGTACTTT; CDR3aa: CASSESGGSAKDTQYF
d_gene: -; j_gene: TRBJ2-5; abundance: -; v_gene: TRBV6-1; CDR3nt: TGTGCCAGCAGTCAAACAGGGGGGGAAGAGACCCAGTACTTC; CDR3aa: CASSQTGGEETQYF
d_gene: TRBD1; j_gene: TRBJ2-5; abundance: -; v_gene: TRBV7-2; CDR3nt: TGTGCCAGCAGCATAGACCCAGCCGGGACAGTTCATGGGACCCAGTACTTC; CDR3aa: CASSIDPAGTVHGTQYF
d_gene: -; j_gene: TRBJ2-2; abundance: -; v_gene: TRBV6-1; CDR3nt: TGTGCCAGCCAGACCGGGTTAGGGGGTTCCGGGGAGCTGTTTTTT; CDR3aa: CASQTGLGGSGELFF
d_gene: TRBD1; j_gene: TRBJ2-2; abundance: -; v_gene: TRBV6-1; CDR3nt: TGTGCCAGCAGTGAACTCCACAGGGGACCCGCGAACACCGGGGAGCTGTTTTTT; CDR3aa: CASSELHRGPANTGELFF
d_gene: -; j_gene: TRBJ2-2; abundance: -; v_gene: TRBV7-6; CDR3nt: TGTGCCAGCAGTTCCTCTAGCGCTAACACCGGGGAGCTGTTTTTT; CDR3aa: CASSSSSANTGELFF
d_gene: -; j_gene: TRBJ2-6; abundance: -; v_gene: TRBV3-1; CDR3nt: TGTGCCAGCAGCCAGCGTTCTGGGGCCAACGTCCTGACTTTC; CDR3aa: CASSQRSGANVLTF
d_gene: -; j_gene: TRBJ2-3; abundance: medium-sized; v_gene: TRBV7-9; CDR3nt: TGTGCCAGCAGATCAGACAGGCGCACAGATACGCAGTATTTT; CDR3aa: CASRSDRRTDTQYF
d_gene: TRBD2; j_gene: TRBJ2-1; abundance: -; v_gene: TRBV11-2; CDR3nt: TGTGCCAGCAGCGCGGAGCTAGCGGTCTCCTACAATGAGCAGTTCTTC; CDR3aa: CASSAELAVSYNEQFF
d_gene: TRBD2; j_gene: TRBJ2-7; abundance: large; v_gene: TRBV6-6; CDR3nt: TGTGCCAGCAGACCACTAGCGGGGGGTTACAATGAGCAGTACTTC; CDR3aa: CASRPLAGGYNEQYF
d_gene: -; j_gene: TRBJ2-3; abundance: -; v_gene: TRBV4-1; CDR3nt: TGCGCCGGGGGCCAAGGGGGGGAGAGCACAGAGACGCAGTACTTT; CDR3aa: CAGGQGGESTETQYF
d_gene: -; j_gene: TRBJ2-7; abundance: once; v_gene: TRBV7-9; CDR3nt: TGTGCCAGCAGCTTGTCCGGGACGGGACTTTACGAGCAGTACTTC; CDR3aa: CASSLSGTGLYEQYF
d_gene: -; j_gene: TRBJ1-6; abundance: few; v_gene: TRBV6-1; CDR3nt: TGTGCCAGCCGACACTCACGAGGCGCTGATAATAATTCACCCCTCCACTTT; CDR3aa: CASRHSRGADNNSPLHF
d_gene: TRBD2; j_gene: TRBJ2-5; abundance: -; v_gene: TRBV6-5; CDR3nt: TGTGCCAGCAGTTACACCTATAGCGGGAGTGGGAGAGGGGAGACCCAGTACTTC; CDR3aa: CASSYTYSGSGRGETQYF
d_gene: TRBD2; j_gene: TRBJ2-2; abundance: many; v_gene: TRBV6-5; CDR3nt: TGTGCCAGCAGCTTAGCGGGAGGGGCCCCCGGGGAGCTGTTTTTT; CDR3aa: CASSLAGGAPGELFF
d_gene: -; j_gene: TRBJ1-1; abundance: few; v_gene: TRBV6-5; CDR3nt: TGTGCCAGCAGTAACTACAGGGACGGGGTCACTGAAGCTTTCTTT; CDR3aa: CASSNYRDGVTEAFF
d_gene: -; j_gene: TRBJ2-1; abundance: -; v_gene: TRBV6-5; CDR3nt: TGTGCCAGCAGTTCTCTTAATGAGCAGTTCTTC; CDR3aa: CASSSLNEQFF
d_gene: -; j_gene: TRBJ2-7; abundance: -; v_gene: TRBV6-2/TRBV6-3; CDR3nt: TGTGCCAGCAGCTATGGACGGCCGTCCTACGAGCAGTACTTC; CDR3aa: CASSYGRPSYEQYF
d_gene: -; j_gene: TRBJ2-7; abundance: -; v_gene: TRBV7-8; CDR3nt: TGTGCCAGCAGTACCGGGTCAGGAGCCTACGAGCAGTACTTC; CDR3aa: CASSTGSGAYEQYF
d_gene: -; j_gene: TRBJ2-3; abundance: -; v_gene: TRBV27; CDR3nt: TGTGCCAGCAGCAGCTCCTCCCTAGAGATGGGGCTACGCACAGATACGCAGTATTTT; CDR3aa: CASSSSSLEMGLRTDTQYF
d_gene: -; j_gene: TRBJ1-1; abundance: -; v_gene: TRBV7-2; CDR3nt: TGTGCCAGCAGCCTACAGGAGAACACTGAAGCTTTCTTT; CDR3aa: CASSLQENTEAFF
d_gene: -; j_gene: TRBJ2-7; abundance: -; v_gene: TRBV6-1; CDR3nt: TGTGCCAGCAGTGAAGCGGCCGCCGATGTTTCCTACGAGCAGTACTTC; CDR3aa: CASSEAAADVSYEQYF
d_gene: -; j_gene: TRBJ2-3; abundance: once; v_gene: TRBV12-3/TRBV12-4; CDR3nt: TGTGCCAGCAGTTTATATCGGCTAGCTGCAGATACGCAGTATTTT; CDR3aa: CASSLYRLAADTQYF
d_gene: TRBD2; j_gene: TRBJ2-3; abundance: -; v_gene: TRBV6-1; CDR3nt: TGTGCCAGCAGTGCGGGTGGGGGGGGGAGAGACCCAGAGACGCAGTATTTC; CDR3aa: CASSAGGGGRDPETQYF
d_gene: -; j_gene: TRBJ2-1; abundance: many; v_gene: TRBV7-2; CDR3nt: TGTGCCAGCAGCTTAGCGCGAATAGTCTCCTACGAGCAGTTCTTC; CDR3aa: CASSLARIVSYEQFF
d_gene: -; j_gene: TRBJ2-3; abundance: -; v_gene: TRBV6-1; CDR3nt: TGTGCCAGCGGGGGATTTGGGGGCCGCGACCAAGAGACGCAGTACTTT; CDR3aa: CASGGFGGRDQETQYF